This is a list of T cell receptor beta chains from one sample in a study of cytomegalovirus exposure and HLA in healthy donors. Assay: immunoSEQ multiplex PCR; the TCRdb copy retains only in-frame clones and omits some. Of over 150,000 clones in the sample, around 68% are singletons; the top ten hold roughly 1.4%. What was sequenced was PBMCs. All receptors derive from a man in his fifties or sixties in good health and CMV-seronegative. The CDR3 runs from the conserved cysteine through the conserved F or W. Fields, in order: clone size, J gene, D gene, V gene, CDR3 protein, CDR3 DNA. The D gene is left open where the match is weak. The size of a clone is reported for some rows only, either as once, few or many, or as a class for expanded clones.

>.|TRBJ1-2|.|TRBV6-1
CASSQARGYTF
TGTGCCAGCAGCCAGGCGCGTGGCTACACCTTC
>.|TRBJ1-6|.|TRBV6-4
CASRAQGGGLASPLHF
TGTGCCAGCAGAGCCCAAGGTGGAGGGCTGGCGTCACCCCTCCACTTT
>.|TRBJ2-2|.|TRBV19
CASSIDRGRELFF
TGTGCCAGTAGTATAGATCGAGGGAGAGAGCTGTTTTTT
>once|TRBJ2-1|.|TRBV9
CASRSSYNEQFF
TGTGCCAGCAGGAGCTCCTACAATGAGCAGTTCTTC
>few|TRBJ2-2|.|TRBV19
CASSNDRANTGELFF
TGTGCCAGTAGTAATGACAGAGCGAACACCGGGGAGCTGTTTTTT
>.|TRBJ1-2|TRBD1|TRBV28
CASSLQGAYGYTF
TGTGCCAGCAGTTTACAGGGGGCGTATGGCTACACCTTC
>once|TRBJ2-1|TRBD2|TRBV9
CASSVRLAGGPSYNEQFF
TGTGCCAGCAGCGTAAGATTAGCGGGGGGGCCTTCCTACAATGAGCAGTTCTTC
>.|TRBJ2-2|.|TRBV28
CASSSGDRNTGELFF
TGTGCCAGCAGTTCGGGAGACAGGAACACCGGGGAGCTGTTTTTT
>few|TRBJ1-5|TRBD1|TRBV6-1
CASSDNRGNQPQHF
TGTGCCAGCAGTGACAACAGGGGGAATCAGCCCCAGCATTTT
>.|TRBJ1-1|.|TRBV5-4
CASSFGTQGNTEAFF
TGTGCCAGCAGCTTTGGGACTCAGGGTAACACTGAAGCTTTCTTT
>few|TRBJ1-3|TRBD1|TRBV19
CATTGRGRGNTIYF
TGTGCCACAACGGGCAGGGGGCGAGGAAACACCATATATTTT
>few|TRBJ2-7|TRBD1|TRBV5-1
CASSLTTGTGVYGQYF
TGCGCCAGCAGCTTGACAACGGGGACAGGGGTTTATGGGCAGTACTTC
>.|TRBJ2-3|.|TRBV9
CASSAGGGGDTQYF
TGTGCCAGCAGCGCGGGGGGAGGGGGAGATACGCAGTATTTT
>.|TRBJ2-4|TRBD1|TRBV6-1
CASSPDRVQNIQYF
TGTGCCAGCAGCCCAGACAGGGTCCAAAACATTCAGTACTTC
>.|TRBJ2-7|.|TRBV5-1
CASSFTDNHEQYF
TGCGCCAGCAGCTTTACGGACAACCACGAGCAGTACTTC
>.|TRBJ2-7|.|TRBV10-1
CASSLERGRDYEQYF
TGCGCCAGCAGCCTTGAGAGGGGGAGAGACTACGAGCAGTACTTC
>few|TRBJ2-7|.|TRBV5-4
CASSLKGREAKEYF
TGTGCCAGCAGCTTGAAGGGCAGGGAGGCGAAGGAGTACTTC
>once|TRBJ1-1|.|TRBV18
CASSPDTPRTEAFF
TGTGCCAGCTCACCGGACACGCCGAGGACTGAAGCTTTCTTT
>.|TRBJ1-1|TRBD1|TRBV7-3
CASSLTPTGRRGTEAFF
TGTGCCAGCAGCTTAACGCCGACAGGGCGCCGAGGCACTGAAGCTTTCTTT
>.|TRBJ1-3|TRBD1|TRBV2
CASTRGQGGSGNTIYF
TGTGCCAGCACCCGAGGACAGGGGGGCTCTGGAAACACCATATATTTT
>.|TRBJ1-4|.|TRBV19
CASRLTEKLFF
TGTGCCAGTCGACTAACGGAAAAACTGTTTTTT
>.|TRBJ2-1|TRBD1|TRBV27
CASTPGGDRGNEQFF
TGTGCCAGCACCCCTGGGGGGGACAGGGGCAATGAGCAGTTCTTC
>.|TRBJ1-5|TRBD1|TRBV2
CASSEGQGAFQPQHF
TGTGCCAGCAGTGAAGGACAGGGGGCATTTCAGCCCCAGCATTTT
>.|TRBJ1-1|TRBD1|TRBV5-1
CASTSRQGALNTEAFF
TGCGCCAGCACCTCACGGCAGGGGGCTTTGAACACTGAAGCTTTCTTT
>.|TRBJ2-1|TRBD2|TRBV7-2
CASSLVWAAGGSNEQFF
TGTGCCAGCAGCTTAGTGTGGGCAGCGGGGGGATCCAATGAGCAGTTCTTC
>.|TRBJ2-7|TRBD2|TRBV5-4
CASSGTIVSEQYF
TGTGCCAGCAGTGGGACTATAGTTTCCGAGCAGTACTTC